This is a list of T cell receptor beta chains from one sample in a study of blood T cell repertoires in COVID-19. The assay was immunoSEQ multiplex PCR, and TCRdb's table has in-frame clones only and misses some. The sample consists of 650,000 to 800,000 clones, 85% to 90% of them appearing once. Sequencing input: peripheral blood. These receptors all come from a woman between 18 and 29 years old with acute or convalescent COVID-19. The CDR3 runs from the conserved cysteine through the conserved F or W. Fields, in order: V gene, D gene, J gene, clone size, CDR3 DNA, CDR3 protein. The D gene is left open where the match is weak. Part of the rows lack a size; the others show once, few, many or a class for expanded clones.

>TRBV3-1/TRBV3-2|.|TRBJ1-1|.
TGTGCCAGCAGCTCGAGGCAAAGCACTGAAGCTTTCTTT
CASSSRQSTEAFF
>TRBV7-2|TRBD1|TRBJ1-1|.
TGTGCCAGCAGCTTAGGGATTAGGACAGGGGGCTTCGGCACTGAAGCTTTCTTT
CASSLGIRTGGFGTEAFF
>TRBV27|.|TRBJ1-1|.
TGTGCCAGCAGTTCCCCAACAGGAAAAGTCCCCATGAACACTGAAGCTTTCTTT
CASSSPTGKVPMNTEAFF
>TRBV5-1|TRBD1|TRBJ1-5|.
TGCGCCAGCAGCTTGGGGGCAGGGGGCGATCAGCCCCAGCATTTT
CASSLGAGGDQPQHF
>TRBV2|.|TRBJ1-2|.
TGTGCCAGCAGCGGTCGTCAGGGGTTCTATGGCTACACCTTC
CASSGRQGFYGYTF
>TRBV24-1|.|TRBJ2-3|.
TGTGCCACCAGTGGGGCTGGGCCTAGCACAGATACGCAGTATTTT
CATSGAGPSTDTQYF
>TRBV9|.|TRBJ1-4|.
TGTGCCAGCAGCGAGGGGACAAACCCTTCAGGTGAAAAACTGTTTTTT
CASSEGTNPSGEKLFF
>TRBV10-3|.|TRBJ1-2|.
TGTGCCATCAGGACAGAGTGGGGTAACTATGGCTACACCTTC
CAIRTEWGNYGYTF
>TRBV15|.|TRBJ1-3|.
TGTGCCACCAGCGGACTGGGGGGATTCTCTGGAAACACCATATATTTT
CATSGLGGFSGNTIYF
>TRBV6-6|TRBD1|TRBJ1-2|.
TGTGCCAGCAGCCAGACAGGGTTTGTTTACTATGGCTACACCTTC
CASSQTGFVYYGYTF
>TRBV12-3/TRBV12-4|.|TRBJ2-7|.
TGTGCCAGCAGTGACGTGACACGCCGGGAGCAGTACTTC
CASSDVTRREQYF
>TRBV21-1|.|TRBJ2-4|.
TGTGCCAGCAGCAATCTGGGCGGGGGGGCAGCCAAAAACATTCAGTACTTC
CASSNLGGGAAKNIQYF
>TRBV7-2|.|TRBJ1-6|.
TGTGCCAGCGCTCCCGCACCCGCCCGGGGTTCACCCCTCCACTTT
CASAPAPARGSPLHF
>TRBV18|.|TRBJ1-2|once
TGTGCCAGCTCACCCACGGGACTGGGCTATGGCTACACCTTC
CASSPTGLGYGYTF
>TRBV12-2|.|TRBJ1-4|.
TGTGCAAGTCGCTTACGACAGCTAGCAACTAATGAAAAACTGTTTTTT
CASRLRQLATNEKLFF
>TRBV7-2|.|TRBJ1-5|.
TGTGCCAGCAGCGAAATAGGCAGGGGCTTCAATCAGCCCCAGCATTTT
CASSEIGRGFNQPQHF
>TRBV6-4|.|TRBJ2-3|few
TGTGCCAGCAGTGACGGGGGGAGAGAGACAGATACGCAGTATTTT
CASSDGGRETDTQYF